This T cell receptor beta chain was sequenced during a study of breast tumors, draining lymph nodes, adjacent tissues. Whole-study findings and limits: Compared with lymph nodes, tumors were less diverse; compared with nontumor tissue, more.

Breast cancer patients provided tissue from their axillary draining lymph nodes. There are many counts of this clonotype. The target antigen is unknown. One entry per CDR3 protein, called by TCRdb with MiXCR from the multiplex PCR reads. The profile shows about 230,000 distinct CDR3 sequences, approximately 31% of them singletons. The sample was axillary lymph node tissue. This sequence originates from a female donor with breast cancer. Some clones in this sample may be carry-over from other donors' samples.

The CDR3 region is CAISGGTSTDTQYF. CDR3 nucleotides: TGTGCCATCAGTGGGGGGACTAGCACAGATACGCAGTATTTT. The chain is built from TRBV10-3 and TRBJ2-3; D possibly corresponds to TRBD2 (6 bases). The germline gives CDR1 ENHRY, CDR2 SYGVKD. This CDR3 spans 14 amino acids. Trimming pared 4 bases from V and 0 bases from J, leaving 8 bases between.